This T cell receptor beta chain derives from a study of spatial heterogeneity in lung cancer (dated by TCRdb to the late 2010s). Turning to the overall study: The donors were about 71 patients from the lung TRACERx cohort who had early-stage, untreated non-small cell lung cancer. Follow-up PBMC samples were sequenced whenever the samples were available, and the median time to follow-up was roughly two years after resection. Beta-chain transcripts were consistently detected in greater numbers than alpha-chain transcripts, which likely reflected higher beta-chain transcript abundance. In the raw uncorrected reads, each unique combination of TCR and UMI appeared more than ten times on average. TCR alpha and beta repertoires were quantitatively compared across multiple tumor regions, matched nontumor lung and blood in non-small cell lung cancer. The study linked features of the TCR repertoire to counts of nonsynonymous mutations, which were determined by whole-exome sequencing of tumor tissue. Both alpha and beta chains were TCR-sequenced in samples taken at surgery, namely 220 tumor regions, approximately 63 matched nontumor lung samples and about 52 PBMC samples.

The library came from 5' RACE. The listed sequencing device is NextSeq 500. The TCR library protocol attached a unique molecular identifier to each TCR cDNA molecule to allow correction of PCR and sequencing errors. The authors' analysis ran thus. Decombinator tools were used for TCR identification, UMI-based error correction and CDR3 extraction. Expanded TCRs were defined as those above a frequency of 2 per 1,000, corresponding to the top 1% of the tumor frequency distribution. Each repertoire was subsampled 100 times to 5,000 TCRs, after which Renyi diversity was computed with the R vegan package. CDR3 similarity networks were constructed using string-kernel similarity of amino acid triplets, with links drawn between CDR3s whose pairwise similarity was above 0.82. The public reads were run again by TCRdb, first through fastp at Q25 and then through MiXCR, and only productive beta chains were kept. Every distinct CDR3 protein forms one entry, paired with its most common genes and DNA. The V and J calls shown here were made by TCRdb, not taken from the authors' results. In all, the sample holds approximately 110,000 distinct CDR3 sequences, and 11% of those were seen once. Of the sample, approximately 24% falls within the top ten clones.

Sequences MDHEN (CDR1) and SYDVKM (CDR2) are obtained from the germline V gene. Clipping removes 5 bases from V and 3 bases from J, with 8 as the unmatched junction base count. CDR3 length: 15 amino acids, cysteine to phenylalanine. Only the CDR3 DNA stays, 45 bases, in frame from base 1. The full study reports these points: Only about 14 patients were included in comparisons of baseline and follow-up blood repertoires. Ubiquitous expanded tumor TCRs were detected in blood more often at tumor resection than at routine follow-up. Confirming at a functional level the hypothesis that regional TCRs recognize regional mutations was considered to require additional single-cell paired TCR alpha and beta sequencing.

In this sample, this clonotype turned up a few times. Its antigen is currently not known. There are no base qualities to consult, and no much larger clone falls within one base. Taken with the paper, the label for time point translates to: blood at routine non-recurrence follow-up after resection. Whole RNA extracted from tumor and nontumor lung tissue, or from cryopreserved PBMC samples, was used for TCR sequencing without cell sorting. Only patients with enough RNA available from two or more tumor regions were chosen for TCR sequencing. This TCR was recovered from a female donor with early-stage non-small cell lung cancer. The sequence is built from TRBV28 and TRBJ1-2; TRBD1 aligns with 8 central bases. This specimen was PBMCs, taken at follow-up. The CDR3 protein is CASSTPTGVDYGYTF. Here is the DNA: TGTGCCAGCAGTACTCCGACAGGGGTTGACTATGGCTACACCTTC.